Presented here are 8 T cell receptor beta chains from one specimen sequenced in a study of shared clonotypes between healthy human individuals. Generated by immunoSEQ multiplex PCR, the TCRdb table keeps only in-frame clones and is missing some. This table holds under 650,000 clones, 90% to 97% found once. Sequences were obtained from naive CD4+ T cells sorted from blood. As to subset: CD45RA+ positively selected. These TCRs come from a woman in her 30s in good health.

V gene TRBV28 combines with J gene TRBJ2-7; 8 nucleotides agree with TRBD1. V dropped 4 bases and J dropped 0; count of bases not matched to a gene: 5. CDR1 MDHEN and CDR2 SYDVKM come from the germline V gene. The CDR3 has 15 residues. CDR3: CASSSEGQASYEQYF. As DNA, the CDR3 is TGTGCCAGCAGTTCCGAGGGACAGGCCTCCTACGAGCAGTACTTC.

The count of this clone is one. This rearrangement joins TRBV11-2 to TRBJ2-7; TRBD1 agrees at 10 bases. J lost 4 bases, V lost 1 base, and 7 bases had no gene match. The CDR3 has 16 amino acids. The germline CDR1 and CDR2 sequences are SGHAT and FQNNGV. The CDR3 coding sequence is TGTGCCAGCAGCTTAGTGGCGGGACAGGGGCGGTACGAGCAGTACTTC. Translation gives CASSLVAGQGRYEQYF.

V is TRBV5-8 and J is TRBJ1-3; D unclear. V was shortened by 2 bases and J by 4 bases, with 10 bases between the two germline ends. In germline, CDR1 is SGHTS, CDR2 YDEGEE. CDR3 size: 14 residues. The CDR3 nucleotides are TGTGCCAGCAGCTTCCGGGGAGAAGGAAACACCATATATTTT. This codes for CASSFRGEGNTIYF.

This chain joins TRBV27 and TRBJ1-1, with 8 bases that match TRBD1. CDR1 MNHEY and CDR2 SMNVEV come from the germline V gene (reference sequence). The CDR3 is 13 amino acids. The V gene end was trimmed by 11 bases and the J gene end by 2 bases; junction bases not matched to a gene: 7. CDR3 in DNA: TGTGCCGTAGGGGACAGGCTAAACACTGAAGCTTTCTTT. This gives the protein CAVGDRLNTEAFF.

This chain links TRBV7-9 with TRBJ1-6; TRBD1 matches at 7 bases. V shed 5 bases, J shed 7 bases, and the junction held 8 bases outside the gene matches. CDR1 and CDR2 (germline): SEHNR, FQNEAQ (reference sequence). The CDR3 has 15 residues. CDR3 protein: CASSELGTANSPLHF. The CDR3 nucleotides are TGTGCCAGCAGCGAATTAGGGACAGCCAATTCACCCCTCCACTTT.

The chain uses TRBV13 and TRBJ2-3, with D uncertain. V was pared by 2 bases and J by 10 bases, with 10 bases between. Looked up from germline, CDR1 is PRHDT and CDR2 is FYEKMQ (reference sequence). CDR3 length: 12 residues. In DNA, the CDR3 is TGTGCCAGCAGCTTACCCCATCCCCCGCAGTATTTT. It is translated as CASSLPHPPQYF.

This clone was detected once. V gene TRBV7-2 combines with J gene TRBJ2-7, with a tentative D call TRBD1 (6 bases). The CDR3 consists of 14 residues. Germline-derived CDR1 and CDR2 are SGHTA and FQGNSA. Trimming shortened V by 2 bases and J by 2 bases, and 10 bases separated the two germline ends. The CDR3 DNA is TGTGCCAGCAGCTTATTTACAGGGACCTACGAGCAGTACTTC. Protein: CASSLFTGTYEQYF.

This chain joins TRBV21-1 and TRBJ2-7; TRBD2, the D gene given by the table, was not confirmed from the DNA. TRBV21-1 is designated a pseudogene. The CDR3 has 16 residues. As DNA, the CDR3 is TGTGCCAGCAGCAAAGCACTCGAACTAGTGTTGGGTGAGCAGTACTTC. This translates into CASSKALELVLGEQYF.